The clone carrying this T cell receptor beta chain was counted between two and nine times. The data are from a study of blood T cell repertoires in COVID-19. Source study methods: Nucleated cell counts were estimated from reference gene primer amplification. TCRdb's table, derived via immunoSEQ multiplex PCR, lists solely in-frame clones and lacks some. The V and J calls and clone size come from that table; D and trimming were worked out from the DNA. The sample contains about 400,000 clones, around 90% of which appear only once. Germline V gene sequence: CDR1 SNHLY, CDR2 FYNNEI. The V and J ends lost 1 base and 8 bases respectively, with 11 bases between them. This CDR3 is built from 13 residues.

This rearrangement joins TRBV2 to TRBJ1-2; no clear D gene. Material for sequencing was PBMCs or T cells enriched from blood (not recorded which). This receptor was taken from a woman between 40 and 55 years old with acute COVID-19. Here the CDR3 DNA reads TGTGCCAGCAGTGAAGGGAGGCTTGGGGGCTACACCTTC. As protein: CASSEGRLGGYTF.